Sequencing of this T cell receptor beta chain was carried out in a study of blood T cell repertoires in COVID-19 (TCRdb year 2020). Regarding the study in general: Samples covering the acute and convalescent phases of COVID-19 were provided by collaborators in the United States, Italy and Spain. A de-identified subject ID, COVID-19 status, age in years and sex were almost always included in the sample metadata. The repertoires were released in a freely available public database intended as a resource for research on the immune response to SARS-CoV-2. Subjects who had been exposed to COVID-19, were actively infected with it, or had recovered from it provided the deeply sampled blood TCRbeta repertoires that made up the dataset. The prospective study material was composed of cDNA or gDNA derived from T cells, B-cell-depleted T cells, or PBMCs. Samples were obtained from the ongoing ImmuneRACE study (first 160 participants) and from 1,200 or so subjects provided by 6 global collaborators. HLA class I and class II types, where available, came from metadata supplied by the sample provider rather than from assay-based typing.

Each collaborating institution followed its own protocols to collect whole blood in K2EDTA tubes. For TCRbeta analysis, collaborators shipped samples in one of three forms: frozen whole blood, isolated PBMCs, or DNA extracted from either of those sample types. V and J are truncated by 3 bases and 7 bases respectively, leaving an intervening sequence of 6 bases. Measured from the cysteine to the phenylalanine, the CDR3 is 12 residues long. This entry keeps only the CDR3 DNA: 36 bases, framed from base 1. The germline V gene (reference sequence) yields SEHNR for CDR1 and FQNEAQ for CDR2. In the case of this clone: The antigen it recognizes is unknown. No base quality values were provided; no much bigger clone lies one nucleotide off.

TCRbeta CDR3 regions were amplified from genomic DNA using the immunoSEQ Assay, a bias-controlled multiplex PCR. The original pipeline was this. Nucleated cell counts per sample were estimated from amplification of reference gene primers within the assay. To quantify the absolute abundance of each unique TCRbeta CDR3 rearrangement, sequence reads were collapsed and filtered. For each sample, productive Simpson clonality was calculated by taking the square root of Simpson's diversity index across productive rearrangements. TCRdb carries this immuneACCESS record with in-frame sequences only. Its versions omit some clonotypes, under half of them owing to an unresolved V gene in the studies checked, with the rest unexplained. Clone size and the V and J calls come from that table; the DNA yielded D and trimming. This sample holds approximately 160,000 clones; approximately 80% were observed only once. The top ten clonotypes cover 2.5% to 3.5% of the sample.

Beyond this particular receptor, the publication reports: How much clinical and demographic metadata was included differed by source and by participant, and the metadata was provided uncurated.

The chain couples TRBV7-9 to TRBJ2-2, with the identity of the D gene unclear. The receptor comes from a woman aged 55-69 years with acute or convalescent COVID-19. Sequencing was done on a sample of peripheral blood. The DNA reads TGTGCCAGCAGCTTTAAATTCGGGGAGCTGTTTTTT. The resulting protein is CASSFKFGELFF.